What follows describes a single TCR beta chain. These data are taken from a study of blood T cell repertoires in COVID-19. Study information: The United States, Italy and Spain were the sources of the acute and convalescent COVID-19 samples. From T cells, B-cell-depleted T cells, or PBMCs came the material, which was cDNA or gDNA.

The CDR3 contains 14 residues. CDR1 GTSNPN and CDR2 SVGIG come from the germline V gene (reference sequence). The ends were cut back, 6 bases at V and 3 bases at J, with 15 bases in the middle. Original data processing: Estimation of nucleated cell counts relied on the amplification of reference gene primers. Sequencing was performed with immunoSEQ multiplex PCR; in TCRdb, only in-frame clones are kept and a portion is missing. Clonal size and the V and J genes are those of that table, whereas D and trimming came from the DNA. The sample has 150,000 to 200,000 clones; 88% are singletons. The V and J genes are TRBV30 and TRBJ1-5, with D maybe TRBD1 (6 bases). The clonotype comes from a man aged 60-69 years with acute or convalescent COVID-19. Sequencing used peripheral blood. In DNA, the CDR3 is TGTGCCTGCCAGACCCGGGACAACAATCAGCCCCAGCATTTT. Encoded protein: CACQTRDNNQPQHF.